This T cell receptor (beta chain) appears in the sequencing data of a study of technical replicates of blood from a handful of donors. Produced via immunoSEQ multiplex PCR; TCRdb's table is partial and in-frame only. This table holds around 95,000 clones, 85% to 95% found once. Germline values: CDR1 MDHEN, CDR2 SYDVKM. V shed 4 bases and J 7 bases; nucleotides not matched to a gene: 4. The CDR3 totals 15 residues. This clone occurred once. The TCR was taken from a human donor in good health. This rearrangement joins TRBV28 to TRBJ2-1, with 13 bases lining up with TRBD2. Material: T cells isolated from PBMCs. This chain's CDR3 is CASSSGLAGENEQFF. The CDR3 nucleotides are TGTGCCAGCAGTTCCGGACTAGCGGGGGAGAATGAGCAGTTCTTC. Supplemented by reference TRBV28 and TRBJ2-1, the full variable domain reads DVKVTQSSRYLVKRTGEKVFLECVQDMDHENMFWYRQDPGLGLRLIYFSYDVKMKEKGDIPEGYSVSREKKERFSLILESASTNQTSMYLCASSSGLAGENEQFFGPGTRLTVL.